This T cell receptor beta chain is drawn from a study of PD-L1 blockade in urothelial cancer. Study details: Patients' prior chemotherapy regimens numbered 0 to 3.

TCRdb's copy holds only in-frame clones and misses some; the assay was immunoSEQ multiplex PCR. The profile covers roughly 20,000 clones, with around 90% appearing a single time and about 16% taken by the ten largest. Patients were diagnosed with urothelial carcinoma, either locally advanced or metastatic. The germline V and J ends were trimmed by 3 bases and 0 bases, with 11 bases remaining between them. The germline V gene has CDR1 SGHTA and CDR2 FQGNSA. CDR3 size: 15 residues. This chain joins TRBV7-2 and TRBJ1-1; TRBD1 might be the D (6 bases). This sequence was found in a woman aged 60-70 years with urothelial cancer. The sequencing used PBMCs, collected around atezolizumab (anti-PD-L1) treatment. The CDR3: CASSFSDSLNTEAFF. CDR3 DNA sequence: TGTGCCAGCAGCTTTTCGGACAGCCTGAACACTGAAGCTTTCTTT.